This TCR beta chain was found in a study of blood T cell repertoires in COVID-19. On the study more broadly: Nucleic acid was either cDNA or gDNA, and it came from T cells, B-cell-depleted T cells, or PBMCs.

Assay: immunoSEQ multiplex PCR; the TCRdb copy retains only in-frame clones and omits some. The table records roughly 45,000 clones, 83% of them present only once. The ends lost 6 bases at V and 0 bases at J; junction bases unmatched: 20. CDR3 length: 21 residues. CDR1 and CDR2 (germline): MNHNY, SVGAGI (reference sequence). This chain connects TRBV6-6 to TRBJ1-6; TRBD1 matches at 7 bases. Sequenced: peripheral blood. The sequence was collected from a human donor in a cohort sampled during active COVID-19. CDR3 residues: CASSLGATGTGVSSYNSPLHF. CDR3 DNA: TGTGCCAGCAGCTTGGGAGCGACAGGGACGGGCGTCAGCTCCTATAATTCACCCCTCCACTTT.